One TCR beta chain is described in this entry. The time point denotes: patch test 3, about 24 weeks after DPC sensitization. Treatment indicated: therapeutic diphenylcyclopropenone sensitization with weekly scalp DPC. Original data processing: With a range of 23,224 to 690,600, the median per sample was roughly 91,000 TCRs. TCRdb fed the RACE reads into MiXCR, producing one record per CDR3 protein. The V and J calls follow TCRdb's processing rather than the paper's. The top ten clones hold 2.5% to 3.5% of a sample with 100,000 or so distinct CDR3 sequences, under 35% of them seen once. This entry comes from a study of human T cells and chemical hapten exposure. Germline V gene lookup returns CDR1 SGDLS and CDR2 YYNGEE. Trimming stripped 3 bases from V and 1 base from J, with 12 bases between. The CDR3 runs to 15 residues.

The sequences come from whole blood, collected in connection with sensitization to the hapten diphenylcyclopropenone (DPC). The receptor was derived from a man aged 40-49 years with alopecia areata. Some clones in this sample may be carry-over from other donors' samples. V gene TRBV9 combines with J gene TRBJ2-3; no clear D. CDR3 amino acids: CASSAAGRGTDTQYF. CDR3 DNA sequence: TGTGCCAGCAGCGCGGCAGGTCGTGGCACAGATACGCAGTATTTT.